The rows below give T cell receptor beta chains drawn from one sample of a study of cytomegalovirus exposure and HLA in healthy donors. The protocol was immunoSEQ multiplex PCR, while the TCRdb copy is restricted to in-frame clones and leaves out a portion. The sample consists of 100,000 to 150,000 clones, roughly 17% of them appearing once. Source material: PBMCs. The origin of the receptors is a female donor in good health and CMV-seropositive. Both conserved end residues are part of each CDR3. The order of the fields is CDR3 protein, CDR3 DNA, clone size, D gene, V gene, J gene. A D gene is named only where the DNA matches it firmly. Some rows mark clone size as missing; the rest say once, few, many or name a class of expanded clone.

CDR3aa: CASSAGEWDYGYTF; CDR3nt: TGTGCCAGCAGCGCAGGGGAGTGGGACTATGGCTACACCTTC; abundance: few; d_gene: NA; v_gene: TRBV2; j_gene: TRBJ1-2
CDR3aa: CAWSVLPGTSGSRYEQYF; CDR3nt: TGTGCCTGGAGTGTACTCCCCGGGACTAGCGGGAGTCGCTACGAGCAGTACTTC; abundance: NA; d_gene: TRBD2; v_gene: TRBV30; j_gene: TRBJ2-7
CDR3aa: CASSVTGGAETQYF; CDR3nt: TGTGCCAGCAGCGTCACAGGGGGTGCAGAGACCCAGTACTTC; abundance: NA; d_gene: TRBD1; v_gene: TRBV6-1; j_gene: TRBJ2-5
CDR3aa: CASSARDRSYYGYTF; CDR3nt: TGTGCCAGTAGTGCCCGGGACAGATCCTACTATGGCTACACCTTC; abundance: few; d_gene: TRBD1; v_gene: TRBV19; j_gene: TRBJ1-2
CDR3aa: CASSIMSGVNTEAFF; CDR3nt: TGTGCCAGTAGTATTATGTCAGGGGTGAACACTGAAGCTTTCTTT; abundance: NA; d_gene: NA; v_gene: TRBV19; j_gene: TRBJ1-1
CDR3aa: CASSPGLAGNTDTQYF; CDR3nt: TGTGCCAGCAGCCCCGGACTAGCGGGGAACACAGATACGCAGTATTTT; abundance: NA; d_gene: TRBD2; v_gene: TRBV7-7; j_gene: TRBJ2-3
CDR3aa: CAWDPDSRDREPENTIYF; CDR3nt: TGTGCCTGGGATCCTGACTCTCGGGACAGGGAACCGGAAAACACCATATATTTT; abundance: few; d_gene: TRBD1; v_gene: TRBV30; j_gene: TRBJ1-3
CDR3aa: CASSSWTLFYEQYF; CDR3nt: TGTGCCAGCAGCTCCTGGACTCTTTTCTACGAGCAGTACTTC; abundance: NA; d_gene: NA; v_gene: TRBV5-6; j_gene: TRBJ2-7
CDR3aa: CASTLGWGQQRNTEAFF; CDR3nt: TGTGCCAGTACCCTTGGGTGGGGGCAGCAGAGGAACACTGAAGCTTTCTTT; abundance: few; d_gene: NA; v_gene: TRBV19; j_gene: TRBJ1-1
CDR3aa: CASSAWTGDEGGYTF; CDR3nt: TGCGCCAGCAGCGCCTGGACAGGGGATGAGGGTGGCTACACCTTC; abundance: NA; d_gene: TRBD1; v_gene: TRBV5-1; j_gene: TRBJ1-2
CDR3aa: CASSFLAGGPTGELFF; CDR3nt: TGCGCCAGCAGCTTCCTAGCGGGAGGGCCAACCGGGGAGCTGTTTTTT; abundance: NA; d_gene: TRBD2; v_gene: TRBV5-1; j_gene: TRBJ2-2
CDR3aa: CSVSTGEETQYF; CDR3nt: TGCAGCGTATCGACAGGGGAAGAGACCCAGTACTTC; abundance: NA; d_gene: TRBD1; v_gene: TRBV29-1; j_gene: TRBJ2-5
CDR3aa: CSVNRDNSNYGYTF; CDR3nt: TGCAGCGTGAACCGGGACAACAGTAACTATGGCTACACCTTC; abundance: NA; d_gene: NA; v_gene: TRBV29-1; j_gene: TRBJ1-2
CDR3aa: CAWSGGLAGVSEQFF; CDR3nt: TGTGCCTGGAGCGGGGGACTAGCGGGAGTCTCTGAGCAGTTCTTC; abundance: few; d_gene: TRBD2; v_gene: TRBV30; j_gene: TRBJ2-1
CDR3aa: CASSEERGSNQPQHF; CDR3nt: TGTGCCAGCAGTGAAGAACGCGGCAGCAATCAGCCCCAGCATTTT; abundance: NA; d_gene: NA; v_gene: TRBV2; j_gene: TRBJ1-5
CDR3aa: CASSDYRGLRQETQYF; CDR3nt: TGTGCCAGCAGTGATTACAGGGGGCTACGCCAAGAGACCCAGTACTTC; abundance: NA; d_gene: TRBD1; v_gene: TRBV6-1; j_gene: TRBJ2-5
CDR3aa: CAIGVAGRETQYF; CDR3nt: TGTGCCATAGGCGTAGCGGGGCGGGAGACCCAGTACTTC; abundance: NA; d_gene: TRBD2; v_gene: TRBV10-3; j_gene: TRBJ2-5
CDR3aa: CASIEGTGGTEAFF; CDR3nt: TGTGCCAGCATTGAGGGGACAGGGGGCACTGAAGCTTTCTTT; abundance: few; d_gene: TRBD1; v_gene: TRBV6-1; j_gene: TRBJ1-1
CDR3aa: CASSGPGTGKNGNQPQHF; CDR3nt: TGTGCCAGCAGTGGGCCCGGGACAGGGAAGAACGGCAATCAGCCCCAGCATTTT; abundance: few; d_gene: TRBD1; v_gene: TRBV2; j_gene: TRBJ1-5
CDR3aa: CASSYSTEATNEKLFF; CDR3nt: TGTGCCAGCAGTTACTCGACAGAGGCAACTAATGAAAAACTGTTTTTT; abundance: NA; d_gene: NA; v_gene: TRBV6-5; j_gene: TRBJ1-4
CDR3aa: CSAEQAMNTEAFF; CDR3nt: TGCAGCGCGGAACAGGCGATGAACACTGAAGCTTTCTTT; abundance: few; d_gene: NA; v_gene: TRBV29-1; j_gene: TRBJ1-1
CDR3aa: CAISESDRVVAEYNEQFF; CDR3nt: TGTGCCATCAGCGAGAGTGACAGGGTGGTAGCGGAGTACAATGAGCAGTTCTTC; abundance: NA; d_gene: NA; v_gene: TRBV10-3; j_gene: TRBJ2-1
CDR3aa: CASSAQTGNTEAFF; CDR3nt: TGCGCCAGCAGCGCCCAGACAGGGAACACTGAAGCTTTCTTT; abundance: few; d_gene: NA; v_gene: TRBV5-1; j_gene: TRBJ1-1
CDR3aa: CASSFRGLGNTIYF; CDR3nt: TGTGCCAGCAGTTTCAGGGGGCTAGGAAACACCATATATTTT; abundance: few; d_gene: TRBD1; v_gene: TRBV27; j_gene: TRBJ1-3
CDR3aa: CASSQESGDYGYTF; CDR3nt: TGTGCCAGCAGCCAAGAGTCAGGGGACTATGGCTACACCTTC; abundance: few; d_gene: NA; v_gene: TRBV4-2; j_gene: TRBJ1-2
CDR3aa: CASKPSSNLLAFF; CDR3nt: TGTGCCAGCAAACCTAGCAGTAATCTTTTGGCTTTCTTT; abundance: few; d_gene: NA; v_gene: TRBV2; j_gene: TRBJ1-1
CDR3aa: CAWRPGRNTGELFF; CDR3nt: TGTGCCTGGAGGCCCGGGAGGAACACCGGGGAGCTGTTTTTT; abundance: few; d_gene: NA; v_gene: TRBV30; j_gene: TRBJ2-2
CDR3aa: CATSRDAGVYEQYF; CDR3nt: TGTGCCACCAGCAGAGATGCGGGGGTATACGAGCAGTACTTC; abundance: few; d_gene: TRBD2; v_gene: TRBV15; j_gene: TRBJ2-7
CDR3aa: CSVVRLVNSYEQYF; CDR3nt: TGCAGCGTTGTGCGTCTAGTCAACTCCTACGAGCAGTACTTC; abundance: NA; d_gene: NA; v_gene: TRBV29-1; j_gene: TRBJ2-7
CDR3aa: CASTVGTGVNRNTIYF; CDR3nt: TGTGCCAGCACCGTAGGTACAGGAGTGAATCGAAACACCATATATTTT; abundance: few; d_gene: NA; v_gene: TRBV7-9; j_gene: TRBJ1-3
CDR3aa: CASSADRDQPQHF; CDR3nt: TGTGCCAGCAGTGCCGACAGGGATCAGCCCCAGCATTTT; abundance: few; d_gene: TRBD1; v_gene: TRBV6-4; j_gene: TRBJ1-5